This TCR beta chain was recovered during a study of response to subunit inactivated influenza vaccine. Each CDR3 protein is one row after TCRdb ran MiXCR on the RT-PCR reads. The table shows about 650,000 distinct CDR3 sequences, with approximately 15% occurring only once. This clonotype was counted ten times or more. The antigen remains unidentified. Study observations and caveats: Each seasonal influenza vaccination recruits few new T cells, the authors suggested.

The specimen comprised PBMCs from blood, sampled 11 to 12 days after vaccination. This clonotype originated in a man in his fifties or sixties who received an inactivated influenza vaccine.

The CDR3 region has the DNA TGTGCCAGCACCGGGACCGCGACTGGCGAGCAGTACTTC. Translation gives CASTGTATGEQYF. The chain has TRBV3-1 and TRBJ2-7; D is perhaps TRBD1 or TRBD2 (5 bases each). CDR1 LGHDT and CDR2 YNNKEL come from the germline V gene (reference sequence). The V and J ends lost 7 bases and 6 bases respectively, with 16 bases between them. This CDR3 contains 13 residues.